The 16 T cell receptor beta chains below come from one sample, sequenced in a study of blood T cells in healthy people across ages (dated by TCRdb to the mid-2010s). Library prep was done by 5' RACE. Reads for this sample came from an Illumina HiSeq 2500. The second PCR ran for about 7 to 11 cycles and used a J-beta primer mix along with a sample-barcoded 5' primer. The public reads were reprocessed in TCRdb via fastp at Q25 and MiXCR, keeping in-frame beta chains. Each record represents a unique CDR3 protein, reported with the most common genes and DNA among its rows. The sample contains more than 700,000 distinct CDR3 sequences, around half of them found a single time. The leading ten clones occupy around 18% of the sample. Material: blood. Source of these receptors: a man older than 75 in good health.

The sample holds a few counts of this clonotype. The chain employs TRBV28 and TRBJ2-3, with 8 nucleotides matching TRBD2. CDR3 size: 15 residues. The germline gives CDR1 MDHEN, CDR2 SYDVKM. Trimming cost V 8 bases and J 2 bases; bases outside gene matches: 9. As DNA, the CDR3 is TGTGCCAGCGGAACCGGGACTAGTCTCACAGATACGCAGTATTTT. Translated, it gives CASGTGTSLTDTQYF.

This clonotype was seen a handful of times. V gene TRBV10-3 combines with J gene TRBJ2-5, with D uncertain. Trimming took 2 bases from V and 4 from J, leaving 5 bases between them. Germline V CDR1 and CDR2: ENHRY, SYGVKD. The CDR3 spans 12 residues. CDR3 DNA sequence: TGTGCCATCAGTGAGAACCGAGAGACCCAGTACTTC. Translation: CAISENRETQYF.

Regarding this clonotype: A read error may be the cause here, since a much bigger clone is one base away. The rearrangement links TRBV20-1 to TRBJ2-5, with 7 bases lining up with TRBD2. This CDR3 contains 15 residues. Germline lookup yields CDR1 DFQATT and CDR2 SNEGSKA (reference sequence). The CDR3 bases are TGCAGTGCTAGAGACCGAGCGGGGTACCAAAAGACCCAGTACTTC. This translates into CSARDRAGYQKTQYF.

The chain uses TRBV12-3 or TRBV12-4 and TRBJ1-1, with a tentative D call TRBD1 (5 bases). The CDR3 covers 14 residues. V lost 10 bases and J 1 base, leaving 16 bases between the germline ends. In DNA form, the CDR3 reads TGTGCCATAACGGAAGGGACGGGGAACACTGAAGCTTTCTTT. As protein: CAITEGTGNTEAFF.

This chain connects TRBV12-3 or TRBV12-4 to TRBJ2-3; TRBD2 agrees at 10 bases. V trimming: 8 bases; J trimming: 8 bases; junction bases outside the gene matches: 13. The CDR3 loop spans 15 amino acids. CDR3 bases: TGTGCCAGCCGGCCAGCGGGAGGGCCTGTAGGTACGCAGTATTTT. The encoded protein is CASRPAGGPVGTQYF.

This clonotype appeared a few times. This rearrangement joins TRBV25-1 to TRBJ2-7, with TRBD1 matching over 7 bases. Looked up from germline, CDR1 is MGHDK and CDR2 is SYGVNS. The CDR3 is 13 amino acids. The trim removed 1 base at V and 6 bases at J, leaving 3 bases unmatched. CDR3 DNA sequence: TGTGCCAGCAGTGAATGGGCAGGGGGCGAGCAGTACTTC. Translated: CASSEWAGGEQYF.

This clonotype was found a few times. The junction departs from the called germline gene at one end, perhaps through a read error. Written as DNA, the CDR3 is TGTAGTGCTAGAGATGGCTCCAGAGGGGATGAGCAGTTCTTC. It is translated as CSARDGSRGDEQFF. The chain couples TRBV20-1 to TRBJ2-1; D may be TRBD1 or TRBD2 (5 bases each). From germline, CDR1 is DFQATT and CDR2 SNEGSKA (reference sequence). CDR3 length: 14 amino acids.

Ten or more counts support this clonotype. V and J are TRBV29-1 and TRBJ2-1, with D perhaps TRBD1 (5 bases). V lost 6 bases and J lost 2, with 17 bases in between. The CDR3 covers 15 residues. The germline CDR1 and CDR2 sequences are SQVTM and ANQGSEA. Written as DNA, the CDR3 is TGCAGCGTGACCCTCCTTGGGGCAACCTACAATGAGCAGTTCTTC. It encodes CSVTLLGATYNEQFF.

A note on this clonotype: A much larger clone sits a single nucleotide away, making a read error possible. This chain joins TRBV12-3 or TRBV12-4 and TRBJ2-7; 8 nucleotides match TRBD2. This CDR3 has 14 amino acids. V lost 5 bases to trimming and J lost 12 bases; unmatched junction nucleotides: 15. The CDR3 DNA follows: TGTGCCAGCAGTCGAGGACTAGCTCAGGAGACCCGGTACTTC. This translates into CASSRGLAQETRYF.

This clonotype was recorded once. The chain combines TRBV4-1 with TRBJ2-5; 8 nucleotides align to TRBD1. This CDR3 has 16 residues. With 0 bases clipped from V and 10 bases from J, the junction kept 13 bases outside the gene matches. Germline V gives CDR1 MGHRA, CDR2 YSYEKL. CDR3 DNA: TGCGCCAGCAGCCAAGATCTGACAGGGGCCTTGGGTGACCAGTACTTC. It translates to CASSQDLTGALGDQYF.

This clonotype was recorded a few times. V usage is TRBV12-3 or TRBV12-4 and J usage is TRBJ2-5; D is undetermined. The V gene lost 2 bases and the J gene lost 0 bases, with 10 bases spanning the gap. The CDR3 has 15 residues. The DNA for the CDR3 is TGTGCCAGCAGTTTATTCGGGCAGAACCAAGAGACCCAGTACTTC. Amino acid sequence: CASSLFGQNQETQYF.

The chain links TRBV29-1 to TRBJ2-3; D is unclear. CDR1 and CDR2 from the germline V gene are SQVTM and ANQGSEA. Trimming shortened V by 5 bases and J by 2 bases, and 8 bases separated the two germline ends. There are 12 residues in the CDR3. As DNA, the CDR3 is TGCAGCGTTCTTACTGCCACAGATACGCAGTATTTT. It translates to CSVLTATDTQYF.

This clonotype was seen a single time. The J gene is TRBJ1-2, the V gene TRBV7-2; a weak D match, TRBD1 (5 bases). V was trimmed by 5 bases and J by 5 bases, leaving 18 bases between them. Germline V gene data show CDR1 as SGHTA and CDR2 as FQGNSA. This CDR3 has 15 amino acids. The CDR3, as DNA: TGTGCCAGCAGCGAGGGCGGGGGGGGTCCGTATGGCTACACCTTC. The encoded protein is CASSEGGGGPYGYTF.

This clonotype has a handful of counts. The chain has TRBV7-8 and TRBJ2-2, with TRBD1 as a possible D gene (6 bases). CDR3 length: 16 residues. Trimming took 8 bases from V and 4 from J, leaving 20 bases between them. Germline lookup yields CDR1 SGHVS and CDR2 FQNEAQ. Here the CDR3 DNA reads TGTGCCAGCGGCCTGAGGGCAGGGGCTTTCACCGGGGAGCTGTTTTTT. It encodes CASGLRAGAFTGELFF.

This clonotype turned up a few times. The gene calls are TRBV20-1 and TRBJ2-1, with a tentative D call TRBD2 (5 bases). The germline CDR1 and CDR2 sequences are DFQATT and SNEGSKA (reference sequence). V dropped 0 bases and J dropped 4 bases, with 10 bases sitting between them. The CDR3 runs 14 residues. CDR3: CSARDGSRYNEQFF. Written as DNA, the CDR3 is TGCAGTGCTAGAGATGGGAGTAGGTACAATGAGCAGTTCTTC.

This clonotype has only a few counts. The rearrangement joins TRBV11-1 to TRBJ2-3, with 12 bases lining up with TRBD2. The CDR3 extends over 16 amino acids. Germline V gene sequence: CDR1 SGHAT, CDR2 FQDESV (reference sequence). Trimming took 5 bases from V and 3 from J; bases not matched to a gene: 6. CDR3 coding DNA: TGTGCCAGCAGCATACTAGCGGGAGGTGCGACAGATACGCAGTATTTT. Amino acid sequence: CASSILAGGATDTQYF.